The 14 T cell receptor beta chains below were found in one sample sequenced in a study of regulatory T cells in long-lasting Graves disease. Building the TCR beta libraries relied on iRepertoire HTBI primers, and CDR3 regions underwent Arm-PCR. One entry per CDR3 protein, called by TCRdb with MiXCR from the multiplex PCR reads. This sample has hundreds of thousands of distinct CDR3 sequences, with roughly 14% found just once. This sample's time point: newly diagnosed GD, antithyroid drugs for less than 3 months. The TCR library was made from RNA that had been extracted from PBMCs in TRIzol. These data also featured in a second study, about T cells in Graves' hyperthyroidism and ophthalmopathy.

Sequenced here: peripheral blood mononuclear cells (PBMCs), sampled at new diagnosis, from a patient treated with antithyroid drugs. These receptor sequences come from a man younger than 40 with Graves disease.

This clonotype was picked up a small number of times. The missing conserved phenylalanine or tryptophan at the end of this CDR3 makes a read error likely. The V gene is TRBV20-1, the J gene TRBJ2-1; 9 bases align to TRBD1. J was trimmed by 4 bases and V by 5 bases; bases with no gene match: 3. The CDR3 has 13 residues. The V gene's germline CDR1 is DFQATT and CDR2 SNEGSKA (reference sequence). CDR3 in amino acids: CSAWDREYNEQFS. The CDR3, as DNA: TGCAGTGCTTGGGACAGGGAATACAATGAGCAGTTCTCC.

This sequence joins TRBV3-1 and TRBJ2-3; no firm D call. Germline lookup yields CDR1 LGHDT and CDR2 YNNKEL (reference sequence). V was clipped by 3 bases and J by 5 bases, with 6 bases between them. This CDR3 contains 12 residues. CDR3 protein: CASSQLEDTQYF. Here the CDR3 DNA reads TGTGCCAGCAGCCAGCTCGAAGATACGCAGTATTTT.

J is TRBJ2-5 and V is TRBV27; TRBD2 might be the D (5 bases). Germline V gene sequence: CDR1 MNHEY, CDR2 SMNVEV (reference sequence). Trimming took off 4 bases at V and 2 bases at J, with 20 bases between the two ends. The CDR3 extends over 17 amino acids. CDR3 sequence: CASSSDSRATTQETQYF. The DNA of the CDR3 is TGTGCCAGCAGTTCGGACTCCCGCGCAACCACTCAAGAGACCCAGTACTTC.

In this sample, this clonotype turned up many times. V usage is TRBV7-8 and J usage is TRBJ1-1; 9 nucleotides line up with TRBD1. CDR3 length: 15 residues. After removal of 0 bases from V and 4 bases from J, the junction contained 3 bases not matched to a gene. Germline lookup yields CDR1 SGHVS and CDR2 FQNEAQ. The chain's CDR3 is CASSLAQTGGTEAFF. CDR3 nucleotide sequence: TGTGCCAGCAGCTTAGCGCAGACAGGGGGCACTGAAGCTTTCTTT.

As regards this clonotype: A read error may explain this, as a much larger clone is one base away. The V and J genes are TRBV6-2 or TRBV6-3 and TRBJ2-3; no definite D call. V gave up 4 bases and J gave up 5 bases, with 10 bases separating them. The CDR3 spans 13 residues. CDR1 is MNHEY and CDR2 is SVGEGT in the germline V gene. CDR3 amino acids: CASSFGGKDTQYF. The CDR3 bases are TGTGCCAGCAGTTTCGGCGGTAAAGATACGCAGTATTTT.

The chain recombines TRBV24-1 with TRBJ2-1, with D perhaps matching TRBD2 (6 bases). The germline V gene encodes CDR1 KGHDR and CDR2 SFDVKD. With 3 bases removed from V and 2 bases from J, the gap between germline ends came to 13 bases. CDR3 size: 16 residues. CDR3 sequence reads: CATSDPKRATYNEQFF. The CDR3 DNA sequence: TGTGCCACCAGTGATCCCAAGCGGGCCACCTACAATGAGCAGTTCTTC.

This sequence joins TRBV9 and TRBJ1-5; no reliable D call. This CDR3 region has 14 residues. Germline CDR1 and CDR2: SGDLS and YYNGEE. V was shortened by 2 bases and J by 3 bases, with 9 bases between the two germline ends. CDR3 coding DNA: TGTGCCAGCAGCGTGGCTTACGTCAATCAGCCCCAGCATTTT. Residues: CASSVAYVNQPQHF.

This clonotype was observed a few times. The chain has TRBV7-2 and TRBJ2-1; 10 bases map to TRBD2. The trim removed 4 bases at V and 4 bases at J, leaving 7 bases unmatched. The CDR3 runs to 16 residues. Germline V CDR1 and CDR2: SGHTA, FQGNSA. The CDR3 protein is CASSSILAGYYNEQFF. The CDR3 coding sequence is TGTGCCAGCAGCTCTATACTAGCGGGATATTACAATGAGCAGTTCTTC.

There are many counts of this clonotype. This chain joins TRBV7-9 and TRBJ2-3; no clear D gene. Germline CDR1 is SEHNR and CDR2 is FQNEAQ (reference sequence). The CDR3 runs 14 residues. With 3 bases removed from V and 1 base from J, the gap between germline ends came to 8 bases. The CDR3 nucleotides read TGTGCCAGCAGCTTCATGATCGGCACAGATACGCAGTATTTT. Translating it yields CASSFMIGTDTQYF.

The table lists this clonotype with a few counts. CDR3 bases: TGTGCCAGCAGTCAAGAGGGGGGAAGTGGCTACGAGCAGTACTTC. Its translation is CASSQEGGSGYEQYF. The chain is built from TRBV6-1 and TRBJ2-7; either TRBD1 or TRBD2 may supply D (6 bases each). CDR3 length: 15 residues. Trimming left V 5 bases short and J 3 bases short, with 17 bases between. Germline-derived CDR1 and CDR2 are MNHNS and SASEGT.

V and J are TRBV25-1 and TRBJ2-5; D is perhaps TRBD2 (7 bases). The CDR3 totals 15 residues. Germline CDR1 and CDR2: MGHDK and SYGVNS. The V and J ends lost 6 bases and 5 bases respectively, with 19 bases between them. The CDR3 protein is CASSKKGGGVETQYF. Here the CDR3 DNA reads TGTGCCAGCAGCAAAAAGGGAGGGGGTGTGGAGACCCAGTACTTC.

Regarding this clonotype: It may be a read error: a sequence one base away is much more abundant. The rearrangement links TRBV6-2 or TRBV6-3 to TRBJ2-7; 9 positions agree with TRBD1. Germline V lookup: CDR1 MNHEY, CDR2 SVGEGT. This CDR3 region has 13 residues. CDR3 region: CVSTPGQGREQYF. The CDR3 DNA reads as TGTGTCAGCACCCCGGGACAGGGTCGCGAGCAGTACTTC.

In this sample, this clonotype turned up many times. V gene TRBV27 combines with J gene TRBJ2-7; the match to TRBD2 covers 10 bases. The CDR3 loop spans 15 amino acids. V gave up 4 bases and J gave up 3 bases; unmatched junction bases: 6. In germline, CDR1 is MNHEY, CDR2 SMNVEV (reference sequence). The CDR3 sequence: CASSSRLAGLYEQYF. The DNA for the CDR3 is TGTGCCAGCAGTTCCCGACTAGCGGGTCTCTACGAGCAGTACTTC.

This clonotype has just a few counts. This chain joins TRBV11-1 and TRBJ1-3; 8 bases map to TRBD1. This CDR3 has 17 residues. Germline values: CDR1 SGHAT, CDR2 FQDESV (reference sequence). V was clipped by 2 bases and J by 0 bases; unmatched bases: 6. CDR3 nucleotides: TGTGCCAGCAGCTTATCTCCAGGGGGCCTCTCTGGAAACACCATATATTTT. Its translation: CASSLSPGGLSGNTIYF.